This entry lists 2 T cell receptor beta chains sequenced from one sample in a study of Ad26.COV2.S vaccination and SARS-CoV-2 variants. Libraries were prepared by immunoSEQ multiplex PCR; TCRdb keeps only in-frame clonotypes and omits some of them. The sample lists 350,000 to 450,000 clones, 90% to 95% seen once, with 3.5% to 4.5% in the top ten. Sequenced here: peripheral blood, sampled after recovery from COVID-19. The source of these receptors is a human donor who had recovered from COVID-19.

This chain connects TRBV9 to TRBJ2-5; the D is unclear. Trimming shortened V by 0 bases and J by 5 bases, and 14 bases separated the two germline ends. Germline V gene lookup returns CDR1 SGDLS and CDR2 YYNGEE. The CDR3 totals 15 residues. CDR3 in DNA: TGTGCCAGCAGCGTAGGACCTTCTACGTGGGAGACCCAGTACTTC. Encoded protein: CASSVGPSTWETQYF.

This clone was seen once. The chain combines TRBV5-4 with TRBJ2-3; the match to TRBD2 covers 7 bases. The CDR3 consists of 16 residues. J was trimmed by 0 bases and V by 4 bases; bases with no gene match: 8. The germline gives CDR1 SGHNT, CDR2 YYREEE (reference sequence). CDR3 in amino acids: CASSPLAIVSTDTQYF. CDR3 sequence (DNA): TGTGCCAGCAGCCCACTAGCGATCGTCAGCACAGATACGCAGTATTTT.